Listed below are T cell receptor beta chains from one sample, sequenced in a study of Graves' ophthalmopathy and Graves' hyperthyroidism. TCRdb fed the multiplex PCR reads into MiXCR, producing one record per CDR3 protein. Found here are 600,000 to 650,000 distinct CDR3 sequences, 20% to 25% of them singletons; the top ten hold around 6.5%. Material for sequencing was peripheral blood. Receptors originate from a young woman with stable Graves' hyperthyroidism. Some clones in this sample may be carry-over from other donors' samples. Each CDR3 is given with its conserved first and last residue. D genes are given only for firm matches. Size tells how often a clone was seen (once, few, many) or the class of an expanded clone, and some rows leave it out.

>TRBV5-1|many|.|TRBJ1-2
CASSLQVDIYGYTF
TGCGCCAGCAGCTTACAGGTGGATATCTATGGCTACACCTTC
>TRBV20-1|many|TRBD1|TRBJ1-5
CSARDPRDRSNQPQHF
TGCAGTGCTAGAGATCCCAGGGACAGGAGCAATCAGCCCCAGCATTTT
>TRBV6-1|many|.|TRBJ2-7
CASSHRQGGYEQYF
TGTGCCAGCAGCCACAGGCAGGGCGGGTACGAGCAGTACTTC
>TRBV6-1|.|.|TRBJ2-7
CAIMGTLAYEQYF
TGTGCCATCATGGGGACGCTGGCCTACGAGCAGTACTTC
>TRBV13|.|.|TRBJ2-7
CASSPGPQTNYEQYF
TGTGCCAGCAGCCCAGGCCCCCAGACAAACTACGAGCAGTACTTC
>TRBV3-1|.|TRBD1|TRBJ1-3
CASSWTGSSGNTIYF
TGTGCCAGCAGCTGGACAGGGAGCTCTGGAAACACCATATATTTT
>TRBV24-1|many|TRBD1|TRBJ2-5
CATSDPGTEETQYF
TGTGCCACCAGTGACCCCGGGACAGAAGAGACCCAGTACTTC
>TRBV20-1|many|.|TRBJ2-6
CSARGIGGYSGANVLTF
TGCAGTGCTAGAGGCATTGGGGGTTACTCTGGGGCCAACGTCCTGACTTTC
>TRBV7-2|.|TRBD1|TRBJ1-2
CASSPYRQGVYGYTF
TGTGCCAGCAGCCCGTATCGACAGGGAGTCTATGGCTACACCTTC
>TRBV27|.|.|TRBJ2-5
CASSLVTMETQYF
TGTGCCAGCAGTTTAGTTACAATGGAGACCCAGTACTTC
>TRBV6-2/TRBV6-3|many|.|TRBJ2-2
CASSYSSGALTGELFF
TGTGCCAGCAGTTACTCGAGTGGGGCGCTCACCGGGGAGCTGTTTTTT
>TRBV20-1|many|TRBD1|TRBJ1-5
CSARETRGVGNQPQHF
TGCAGTGCTAGAGAGACCAGGGGGGTTGGGAATCAGCCCCAGCATTTT
>TRBV6-4|many|.|TRBJ1-5
CASSDPWGARRRASNQPQHF
TGTGCCAGCAGTGACCCCTGGGGGGCCCGGAGGAGGGCAAGCAATCAGCCCCAGCATTTT
>TRBV5-1|many|.|TRBJ2-7
CASSHGVRVNEQYF
TGCGCCAGCAGCCACGGAGTCAGGGTTAACGAGCAGTACTTC
>TRBV11-1|.|.|TRBJ2-5
CASSLGAGAILGGTQYF
TGTGCCAGCAGCTTAGGTGCTGGGGCCATTTTGGGAGGGACCCAGTACTTC
>TRBV25-1|few|TRBD2|TRBJ2-5
CASSDVLAGEETQYF
TGTGCCAGCAGTGATGTACTAGCGGGAGAAGAGACCCAGTACTTC
>TRBV12-3/TRBV12-4|many|.|TRBJ2-7
CASKGGVGLVNEQYF
TGTGCCAGCAAAGGAGGGGTAGGGTTAGTGAACGAGCAGTACTTC
>TRBV28|many|TRBD2|TRBJ2-2
CASRARAGAGELFF
TGTGCCAGCAGGGCCCGAGCGGGAGCCGGGGAGCTGTTTTTT
>TRBV19|.|TRBD1|TRBJ1-1
CASTREQGMVGMNTEAFF
TGTGCCAGTACACGAGAACAGGGGATGGTAGGGATGAACACTGAAGCTTTCTTT
>TRBV29-1|.|.|TRBJ2-2
CSVSPTGYTRELFF
TGCAGCGTCTCCCCGACGGGTTACACCCGGGAGCTGTTTTTT
>TRBV9|few|.|TRBJ2-5
CASSVVGALGETQYF
TGTGCCAGCAGCGTAGTAGGGGCCTTGGGGGAGACCCAGTACTTC
>TRBV6-1|many|.|TRBJ2-2
CASRTGITNTGELFF
TGTGCCAGCAGGACAGGTATAACGAACACCGGGGAGCTGTTTTTT
>TRBV24-1|many|.|TRBJ2-5
CATSDLWGSGQETQYF
TGTGCCACCAGTGATTTGTGGGGGTCGGGGCAAGAGACCCAGTACTTC
>TRBV11-1|.|TRBD1|TRBJ2-7
CASSPGQGKGSYEQYF
TGTGCCAGCAGCCCAGGACAGGGGAAGGGATCCTACGAGCAGTACTTC
>TRBV4-1|few|TRBD1|TRBJ1-5
CASSLGQGAPGNQPQHF
TGCGCCAGCAGCCTTGGACAGGGGGCGCCGGGCAATCAGCCCCAGCATTTT
>TRBV12-3/TRBV12-4|many|.|TRBJ1-1
CASSPHRFYTEAFF
TGTGCCAGCAGTCCCCACAGGTTCTACACTGAAGCTTTCTTT